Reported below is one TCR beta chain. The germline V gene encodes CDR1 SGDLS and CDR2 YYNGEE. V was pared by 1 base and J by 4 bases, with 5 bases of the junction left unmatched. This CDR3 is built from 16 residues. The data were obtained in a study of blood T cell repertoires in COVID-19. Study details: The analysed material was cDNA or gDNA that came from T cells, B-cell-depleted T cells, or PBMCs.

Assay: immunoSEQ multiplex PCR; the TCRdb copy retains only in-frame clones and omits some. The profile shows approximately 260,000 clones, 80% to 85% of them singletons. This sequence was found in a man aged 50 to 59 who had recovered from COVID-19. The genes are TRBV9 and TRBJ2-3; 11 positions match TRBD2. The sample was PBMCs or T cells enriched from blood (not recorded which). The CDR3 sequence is CASSVFSGGASDTQYF. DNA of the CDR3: TGTGCCAGCAGCGTATTTAGCGGGGGGGCTTCAGATACGCAGTATTTT.